The rows below give T cell receptor beta chains drawn from one sample of a study of T cells in Graves' hyperthyroidism and ophthalmopathy. Using its own MiXCR run on the multiplex PCR reads, TCRdb lists one record per CDR3 protein. Of about 290,000 distinct CDR3 sequences in the sample, 13% are singletons; the top ten hold almost 8%. Sequenced sample: blood. The origin of the receptors is a woman aged 25 to 45 with Graves' hyperthyroidism that later progressed to Graves' ophthalmopathy. Both conserved end residues are part of each CDR3. D genes are given only for firm matches. Clone size is stated in some rows and not others, as once, few, many or a class when expanded.

>many|TRBV2|.|TRBJ1-1|13
TGTGCCAGCAGTGAAGGAGGACCAGGGGCAGCTTTCTTT
CASSEGGPGAAFF
>few|TRBV6-2/TRBV6-3|TRBD1|TRBJ2-2|14
TGTGCCAGCTGGGGACAGGGTGGAACCGGGGAGCTGTTTTTT
CASWGQGGTGELFF
>.|TRBV12-3/TRBV12-4|.|TRBJ2-7|13
TGTGCCAGCAGTCTAAGCCTCACCTACGAGCAGTACTTC
CASSLSLTYEQYF
>.|TRBV20-1|.|TRBJ1-4|14
TGCAGTGCTAGAGATCCGGCAGGTGGGGAAAAACTGTTTTTT
CSARDPAGGEKLFF
>many|TRBV6-1|.|TRBJ1-1|14
TGTGCCAGCAGTCCGGGGGGCCGGAACACTGAAGCTTTCTTT
CASSPGGRNTEAFF
>many|TRBV6-2/TRBV6-3|.|TRBJ1-4|13
TGTGCCAGCAGGGAGTGGGGCGAGGAAAAACTGTTTTTT
CASREWGEEKLFF
>.|TRBV27|.|TRBJ1-3|16
TGTGCCAGCAAATCCGACAGGCCGGGAGCTGGAAACACCATATATTTT
CASKSDRPGAGNTIYF
>many|TRBV28|.|TRBJ2-2|14
TGTGCCAGCAGTTTGGCAGGGCCAACTATAGAGCTGTTTTTT
CASSLAGPTIELFF
>few|TRBV3-1|.|TRBJ1-3|16
TGTGCCAGCAGCCAAGTTCTCGGGGTGACTGGAAACACCATATATTTT
CASSQVLGVTGNTIYF
>many|TRBV29-1|TRBD2|TRBJ2-1|16
TGCAGCGCACCCACTCGGGTAGCGGGAGTAGGTAATGAGCAGTTCTTC
CSAPTRVAGVGNEQFF
>many|TRBV20-1|.|TRBJ1-2|12
TGCAGTGCTAGGGTTTCCGGGTTTGGCTACACCTTC
CSARVSGFGYTF
>.|TRBV4-1|.|TRBJ1-6|14
TGCGCCAGCAGCCAAGATTCGAGGAATTCACCCCTCCACTTT
CASSQDSRNSPLHF